The sequence of this T cell receptor beta chain was determined in a study of blood T cell repertoires in COVID-19. In the study overall: Samples taken during acute and convalescent COVID-19 were collected in the United States, Italy and Spain. T cells, B-cell-depleted T cells, or PBMCs supplied cDNA or gDNA.

In the authors' methods: Reference gene primers were amplified, and this amplification served to estimate nucleated cell counts. Assay: immunoSEQ multiplex PCR; the TCRdb copy retains only in-frame clones and omits some. V and J calls plus clone size are reproduced from that table; the DNA served to infer D and trimming. This sample carries around 350,000 clones, more than 85% of them seen once, and the ten largest clones take under 3%. V was pared by 5 bases and J by 5 bases, with 4 bases of the junction left unmatched. The CDR3 covers 13 residues. The V gene's germline CDR1 is SGHTA and CDR2 FQGTGA.

This chain links TRBV7-3 with TRBJ2-7; TRBD1 agrees at 9 bases. This clonotype was obtained from a human donor in a cohort sampled during active COVID-19. Input material: peripheral blood. The CDR3 nucleotides read TGTGCCAGCAGCCTCTGGACAGGGGACGAGCAGTACTTC. Protein product: CASSLWTGDEQYF.